The clone carrying this TCR beta chain was detected many times. Its target is not known. TCR beta CDR3 regions were amplified from RNA transcripts. First-round RT-PCR used HTBI primers; second-round multiplex PCR followed. MiXCR was run by TCRdb on the multiplex PCR reads, yielding one entry per CDR3 protein. This sample has about 740,000 distinct CDR3 sequences, with 40% found just once. CDR3 size: 14 residues. The ends were cut back, 6 bases at V and 5 bases at J, with 19 bases in the middle. Germline loops: CDR1 DFQATT, CDR2 SNEGSKA (reference sequence). The sample belongs to a study of Graves' ophthalmopathy and Graves' hyperthyroidism. Ophthalmopathy donors showed moderate-to-severe activity, CAS ≥3, NOSPECS ≥4 and a duration under 3 months. What supplied the PBMCs was about 10 ml of fresh peripheral blood. Study-wide results and caveats: Blood was where most expanded thyroid clonotypes above 0.001 frequency also turned up. The model's prediction of ophthalmopathy progression had roughly 71% sensitivity and roughly 72% specificity.

This chain joins TRBV20-1 and TRBJ2-5; D is perhaps TRBD2 (5 bases). The sequence was collected from an adult man with Graves' ophthalmopathy. Sequencing was performed on peripheral blood. DNA of the CDR3: TGCAGTGCGGGGAGTGAGGACGGTCGGGAGACCCAGTACTTC. This codes for CSAGSEDGRETQYF.